Below are 9 T cell receptor beta chains sequenced from a single sample in a study of blood T cell repertoires in COVID-19. Data came from immunoSEQ multiplex PCR; TCRdb stores just in-frame clones and leaves some out. The sample has approximately 75,000 clones; 75% to 95% are singletons. Sequencing was performed on peripheral blood. The receptors were gathered from a human donor in a cohort sampled during active COVID-19.

This chain uses TRBV19 with TRBJ1-5; D is perhaps TRBD1 (6 bases). The CDR3 has 18 residues. Looked up from germline, CDR1 is LNHDA and CDR2 is SQIVND (reference sequence). V dropped 7 bases and J dropped 4 bases, with 26 bases sitting between them. The CDR3 DNA reads TGTGCCAGTACCCAAGGGCTGTTTACGGGGGGCGAGAATCAGCCCCAGCATTTT. Translated: CASTQGLFTGGENQPQHF.

This chain links TRBV10-3 with TRBJ2-7; 7 bases are a match to TRBD1. This CDR3 has 14 amino acids. Germline CDR1 reads ENHRY; CDR2 reads SYGVKD. The trim removed 2 bases at V and 4 bases at J, leaving 5 bases unmatched. CDR3 protein: CAISETGARYEQYF. CDR3 in DNA: TGTGCCATCAGTGAGACAGGGGCGCGGTACGAGCAGTACTTC.

V gene TRBV12-5 combines with J gene TRBJ2-7; no reliable D call. Germline values: CDR1 LGHNT, CDR2 FRNRAP. The CDR3 consists of 11 residues. V lost 6 bases, J lost 2 bases, and 5 bases lay in between. This CDR3 is CASGVAYEQYF. The CDR3, as DNA: TGTGCTAGTGGCGTCGCCTACGAGCAGTACTTC.

The chain joins TRBV6-5 to TRBJ1-2, with 7 bases that match TRBD1. The CDR3 runs 13 residues. Per germline, CDR1 MNHEY and CDR2 SVGAGI. Unmatched junction bases numbered 3, after V lost 8 bases and J lost 0 bases. The CDR3 region has the DNA TGTGCCAGCCGGGGACAGTCTAACTATGGCTACACCTTC. Residues: CASRGQSNYGYTF.

The rearrangement uses TRBV5-8 and TRBJ1-2; D is ambiguous. CDR1 is SGHTS and CDR2 is YDEGEE in the germline V gene. CDR3 length equals 13 residues. The V and J ends lost 1 base and 1 base respectively, with 5 bases between them. The CDR3 DNA reads TGTGCCAGCAGCTTGTCCAATAACTATGGCTACACCTTC. It codes for CASSLSNNYGYTF.

This clone has just a few counts. This rearrangement joins TRBV6-1 to TRBJ2-2; 7 bases fit TRBD1. Germline lookup yields CDR1 MNHNS and CDR2 SASEGT. V lost 2 bases, J lost 1 base, and 1 base stayed unmatched. This CDR3 is 15 amino acids long. The CDR3 region is CASSEHRGNTGELFF. The CDR3 DNA sequence: TGTGCCAGCAGTGAACACAGGGGGAACACCGGGGAGCTGTTTTTT.

This sequence joins TRBV5-4 and TRBJ2-5; tentative D call: TRBD1 (5 bases). The CDR3 loop spans 11 amino acids. CDR1 and CDR2 (germline): SGHNT, YYREEE (reference sequence). Trimming cost V 4 bases and J 11 bases, with 12 bases left between them. CDR3 loop: CASSLLGDQYF. The CDR3 nucleotides read TGTGCCAGCAGCCTCCTAGGGGATCAGTACTTC.

The chain uses TRBV11-2 and TRBJ2-7; TRBD1 might be the D (6 bases). Trimming left V 2 bases short and J 2 bases short, with 13 bases between. The CDR3 is 15 amino acids. Germline V gene lookup returns CDR1 SGHAT and CDR2 FQNNGV. The CDR3 DNA reads as TGTGCCAGCAGCTTATTGCCAGGGGACCCCTACGAGCAGTACTTC. Encoded protein: CASSLLPGDPYEQYF.

In regard to this clone: This same CDR3 is encoded by further DNA sequences in the sample. The V gene is TRBV7-9, the J gene TRBJ2-2; 7 positions agree with TRBD2. With 0 bases clipped from V and 5 bases from J, the junction kept 0 bases outside the gene matches. Germline V lookup: CDR1 SEHNR, CDR2 FQNEAQ (reference sequence). CDR3 size: 14 residues. The CDR3 DNA reads as TGTGCCAGCAGCTTAGCGGGAGGGACCGGGGAGCTGTTTTTT. Amino acids: CASSLAGGTGELFF.